This is a list of T cell receptor beta chains from one sample in a study of shared clonotypes between healthy human individuals. Clones were read by immunoSEQ multiplex PCR, and TCRdb kept only the in-frame ones, dropping some. Among roughly 680,000 clones listed, just under 75% were seen once. Sequenced: memory CD4+ T cells sorted from blood. These receptors all stem from a woman aged 25 to 39 in good health. The CDR3 runs from the conserved cysteine through the conserved F or W. D genes are given only for firm matches. Clone sizes are given selectively: once, few, many, or a class where the clone is expanded.

V gene: TRBV20-1; clone size: .; D gene: .; J gene: TRBJ2-5; CDR3 DNA: TGCAGTGCTAGGCAGACCCAGTACTTC; CDR3 protein: CSARQTQYF
V gene: TRBV28; clone size: few; D gene: .; J gene: TRBJ1-2; CDR3 DNA: TGTGCCAGCAGTTTATGGGCCTATGGCTACACCTTC; CDR3 protein: CASSLWAYGYTF
V gene: TRBV6-6; clone size: .; D gene: TRBD1; J gene: TRBJ1-1; CDR3 DNA: TGTGCCAGCAGTTCAGGCCAGGGGGCGAACACTGAAGCTTTCTTT; CDR3 protein: CASSSGQGANTEAFF
V gene: TRBV6-5; clone size: .; D gene: TRBD2; J gene: TRBJ2-7; CDR3 DNA: TGTGCCAGCAGGCAACTAGCGGCCTCAAGCGAGCAGTACTTC; CDR3 protein: CASRQLAASSEQYF
V gene: TRBV5-1; clone size: .; D gene: .; J gene: TRBJ2-3; CDR3 DNA: TGCGCCAGCAGCTTGGCCGGCCCAGATACGCAGTATTTT; CDR3 protein: CASSLAGPDTQYF
V gene: TRBV11-2; clone size: .; D gene: .; J gene: TRBJ1-1; CDR3 DNA: TGTGCCAGCAGCCCCCAGTTTGGTGAAGCTTTCTTT; CDR3 protein: CASSPQFGEAFF
V gene: TRBV5-5; clone size: once; D gene: TRBD2; J gene: TRBJ2-1; CDR3 DNA: TGTGCCAGCAGCAGAGCCGGGACTAACTACAATGAGCAGTTCTTC; CDR3 protein: CASSRAGTNYNEQFF
V gene: TRBV6-1; clone size: .; D gene: TRBD2; J gene: TRBJ2-3; CDR3 DNA: TGTGCCAGCAGTGAAGCGCTACTAGCGGGGCTGGTTACGCAGTATTTT; CDR3 protein: CASSEALLAGLVTQYF
V gene: TRBV11-2; clone size: .; D gene: .; J gene: TRBJ1-5; CDR3 DNA: TGTGCCAGCAGCTTCCACGACAGACAGACCCAGCATTTT; CDR3 protein: CASSFHDRQTQHF
V gene: TRBV6-1; clone size: .; D gene: TRBD1; J gene: TRBJ2-7; CDR3 DNA: TGTGCCAGCAGTGTGGGGCAGGGGGCCTACGAGCAGTACTTC; CDR3 protein: CASSVGQGAYEQYF
V gene: TRBV5-6; clone size: .; D gene: TRBD1; J gene: TRBJ1-2; CDR3 DNA: TGTGCCAGCAGCTTCCCACCAGGGGGGACCTTACGTGGTGGCTACACCTTC; CDR3 protein: CASSFPPGGTLRGGYTF
V gene: TRBV4-2; clone size: .; D gene: TRBD2; J gene: TRBJ2-7; CDR3 DNA: TGTGCCAGCAGCCCATTGACTAGCGGGAGGCGAGCCTACGAGCAGTACTTC; CDR3 protein: CASSPLTSGRRAYEQYF
V gene: TRBV28; clone size: few; D gene: .; J gene: TRBJ1-2; CDR3 DNA: TGTGCCAGCAGTCCCCAAGCGAGGGGCTACACCTTC; CDR3 protein: CASSPQARGYTF
V gene: TRBV19; clone size: .; D gene: .; J gene: TRBJ2-3; CDR3 DNA: TGTGCCAGTAGGTTAAGGGGCGGTGCAGATACGCAGTATTTT; CDR3 protein: CASRLRGGADTQYF
V gene: TRBV27; clone size: once; D gene: TRBD1; J gene: TRBJ2-3; CDR3 DNA: TGTGCCAGCAGTTTAGACAGGGGAGATACGCAGTATTTT; CDR3 protein: CASSLDRGDTQYF
V gene: TRBV7-2; clone size: .; D gene: .; J gene: TRBJ1-5; CDR3 DNA: TGTGCCAGCAGCTTAAAAGCCAGTTCAAATCAGCCCCAGCATTTT; CDR3 protein: CASSLKASSNQPQHF
V gene: TRBV14; clone size: .; D gene: TRBD2; J gene: TRBJ2-1; CDR3 DNA: TGTGCCAGCGCCACCTTAGATAGCGGGAGTATGGGTGAGCAGTTCTTC; CDR3 protein: CASATLDSGSMGEQFF
V gene: TRBV29-1; clone size: once; D gene: TRBD2; J gene: TRBJ2-7; CDR3 DNA: TGCAGCGCCGCCGGGACTAGCCGATACGAGCAGTACTTC; CDR3 protein: CSAAGTSRYEQYF
V gene: TRBV5-5; clone size: .; D gene: .; J gene: TRBJ2-7; CDR3 DNA: TGTGCCAGCAGCTTAAGGGAGGCGGCGTGGTACGAGCAGTACTTC; CDR3 protein: CASSLREAAWYEQYF
V gene: TRBV5-1; clone size: few; D gene: .; J gene: TRBJ2-1; CDR3 DNA: TGCGCCAGCAGCCCGTCTTCTGGGGCCTACAATGAGCAGTTCTTC; CDR3 protein: CASSPSSGAYNEQFF
V gene: TRBV19; clone size: .; D gene: .; J gene: TRBJ2-7; CDR3 DNA: TGTGCCAGTAAGAAGAACCGGGACGTCTCCTACGAGCAGTACTTC; CDR3 protein: CASKKNRDVSYEQYF
V gene: TRBV7-9; clone size: many; D gene: .; J gene: TRBJ2-3; CDR3 DNA: TGTGCCAGTGCCAGGCAGGGGACAGATACGCAGTATTTT; CDR3 protein: CASARQGTDTQYF
V gene: TRBV2; clone size: .; D gene: TRBD1; J gene: TRBJ1-5; CDR3 DNA: TGTGCCAGCAGTAGGGGACAGGGAAATCAGCCCCAGCATTTT; CDR3 protein: CASSRGQGNQPQHF
V gene: TRBV7-2; clone size: .; D gene: .; J gene: TRBJ1-1; CDR3 DNA: TGTGCCAGCAGCTTCGTACTGAACACTGAAGCTTTCTTT; CDR3 protein: CASSFVLNTEAFF
V gene: TRBV25-1; clone size: .; D gene: TRBD1; J gene: TRBJ2-1; CDR3 DNA: TGTGCCAGCAGCCCAAACTCGGGACAGGGGGAACCCAATGAGCAGTTCTTC; CDR3 protein: CASSPNSGQGEPNEQFF
V gene: TRBV9; clone size: few; D gene: .; J gene: TRBJ1-5; CDR3 DNA: TGTGCCAGCAGCGGAAGGTATAGCAATCAGCCCCAGCATTTT; CDR3 protein: CASSGRYSNQPQHF
V gene: TRBV2; clone size: .; D gene: TRBD1; J gene: TRBJ1-5; CDR3 DNA: TGTGCCAGCAGTGAGGGACAGTGGCGGCCCCAGCATTTT; CDR3 protein: CASSEGQWRPQHF
V gene: TRBV7-2; clone size: .; D gene: TRBD2; J gene: TRBJ2-5; CDR3 DNA: TGTGCCAGCAGCTTAACGTTAGCGGGAGGAGTCCAAGAGACCCAGTACTTC; CDR3 protein: CASSLTLAGGVQETQYF
V gene: TRBV28; clone size: .; D gene: .; J gene: TRBJ1-1; CDR3 DNA: TGTGCCAGCAAACGAGGGGTCGGGGAAGCTTTCTTT; CDR3 protein: CASKRGVGEAFF
V gene: TRBV25-1; clone size: .; D gene: .; J gene: TRBJ2-1; CDR3 DNA: TGTGCCAGCGAAAACCACAATGAGCAGTTCTTC; CDR3 protein: CASENHNEQFF
V gene: TRBV4-1; clone size: .; D gene: .; J gene: TRBJ1-3; CDR3 DNA: TGCGCCAGCAGCCAAGTTTTGGGCTCTGGAAACACCATATATTTT; CDR3 protein: CASSQVLGSGNTIYF
V gene: TRBV18; clone size: few; D gene: .; J gene: TRBJ1-4; CDR3 DNA: TGTGCCAGCTCACCAGGGGGTGGTGAAAAACTGTTTTTT; CDR3 protein: CASSPGGGEKLFF
V gene: TRBV6-1; clone size: .; D gene: TRBD2; J gene: TRBJ2-7; CDR3 DNA: TGTGCCAGCACTCGGACTAGAGTGAATTACGAGCAGTACTTC; CDR3 protein: CASTRTRVNYEQYF
V gene: TRBV27; clone size: .; D gene: .; J gene: TRBJ1-3; CDR3 DNA: TGTGCCAGCAGTTTTAGGGCGGGGAGCTCTGGAAACACCATATATTTT; CDR3 protein: CASSFRAGSSGNTIYF
V gene: TRBV7-9; clone size: .; D gene: .; J gene: TRBJ2-1; CDR3 DNA: TGTGCCAGCAGCTTGTTATCGGTGAATGAGCAGTTCTTC; CDR3 protein: CASSLLSVNEQFF
V gene: TRBV7-2; clone size: .; D gene: .; J gene: TRBJ2-1; CDR3 DNA: TGTGCCAGCAGCTCGGGATCCTACAATGAGCAGTTCTTC; CDR3 protein: CASSSGSYNEQFF
V gene: TRBV5-1; clone size: few; D gene: TRBD2; J gene: TRBJ2-5; CDR3 DNA: TGCGCCAGCAGCTTGGTGGTCTCTAGCGGGAACCAAGAGACCCAGTACTTC; CDR3 protein: CASSLVVSSGNQETQYF
V gene: TRBV30; clone size: few; D gene: .; J gene: TRBJ2-7; CDR3 DNA: TGTGCCTGGAGTCTGACCCTCTACGAGCAGTACTTC; CDR3 protein: CAWSLTLYEQYF
V gene: TRBV30; clone size: .; D gene: TRBD2; J gene: TRBJ2-5; CDR3 DNA: TGTGCCTGGAGAAGAGGACTAGACCGAGAGACCCAGTACTTC; CDR3 protein: CAWRRGLDRETQYF
V gene: TRBV7-2; clone size: .; D gene: TRBD2; J gene: TRBJ2-7; CDR3 DNA: TGTGCCAGCAGCCCGCGGGCTAGCGGCGCCTACGAGCAGTACTTC; CDR3 protein: CASSPRASGAYEQYF
V gene: TRBV2; clone size: .; D gene: .; J gene: TRBJ1-1; CDR3 DNA: TGTGCCAGCAAAAACAGTCGAGACACTGAAGCTTTCTTT; CDR3 protein: CASKNSRDTEAFF
V gene: TRBV18; clone size: .; D gene: .; J gene: TRBJ1-3; CDR3 DNA: TGTGCCAGCTCACCCGGGGAAACCTTCTCTGGAAACACCATATATTTT; CDR3 protein: CASSPGETFSGNTIYF
V gene: TRBV25-1; clone size: .; D gene: .; J gene: TRBJ1-4; CDR3 DNA: TGTGCCAGCAGTGAGGGGGGGTTCGTCGAAAAACTGTTTTTT; CDR3 protein: CASSEGGFVEKLFF
V gene: TRBV4-2; clone size: .; D gene: .; J gene: TRBJ1-5; CDR3 DNA: TGTGCCAGCAGCCAAGATGGGGGGCTTCATCAGCCCCAGCATTTT; CDR3 protein: CASSQDGGLHQPQHF
V gene: TRBV27; clone size: .; D gene: .; J gene: TRBJ2-6; CDR3 DNA: TGTGCCAGCCAGAGCTCTGGGGCCAACGTCCTGACTTTC; CDR3 protein: CASQSSGANVLTF
V gene: TRBV7-5; clone size: many; D gene: .; J gene: TRBJ2-1; CDR3 DNA: TGTGTCAGAAGCTTTTATAATGAGCAGTTCTTC; CDR3 protein: CVRSFYNEQFF
V gene: TRBV28; clone size: once; D gene: TRBD2; J gene: TRBJ2-1; CDR3 DNA: TGTGCCAGCCTCTCCGGCGGGAGTTCCTACAATGAGCAGTTCTTC; CDR3 protein: CASLSGGSSYNEQFF
V gene: TRBV28; clone size: once; D gene: .; J gene: TRBJ2-1; CDR3 DNA: TGTGCCAGCAGTTTATTCCCTTCCTACAATGAGCAGTTCTTC; CDR3 protein: CASSLFPSYNEQFF
V gene: TRBV28; clone size: .; D gene: TRBD2; J gene: TRBJ2-7; CDR3 DNA: TGTGCCAGCAACGAAGCGGGAGATCCTCCCGAGCAGTACTTC; CDR3 protein: CASNEAGDPPEQYF
V gene: TRBV5-1; clone size: .; D gene: .; J gene: TRBJ2-7; CDR3 DNA: TGCGCCAGCAGCACGTGGACAGCCTACGAGCAGTACTTC; CDR3 protein: CASSTWTAYEQYF
V gene: TRBV29-1; clone size: few; D gene: .; J gene: TRBJ1-4; CDR3 DNA: TGCAGCGTTGAAGGCGGTCTTCAGCAACTGTTTTTT; CDR3 protein: CSVEGGLQQLFF